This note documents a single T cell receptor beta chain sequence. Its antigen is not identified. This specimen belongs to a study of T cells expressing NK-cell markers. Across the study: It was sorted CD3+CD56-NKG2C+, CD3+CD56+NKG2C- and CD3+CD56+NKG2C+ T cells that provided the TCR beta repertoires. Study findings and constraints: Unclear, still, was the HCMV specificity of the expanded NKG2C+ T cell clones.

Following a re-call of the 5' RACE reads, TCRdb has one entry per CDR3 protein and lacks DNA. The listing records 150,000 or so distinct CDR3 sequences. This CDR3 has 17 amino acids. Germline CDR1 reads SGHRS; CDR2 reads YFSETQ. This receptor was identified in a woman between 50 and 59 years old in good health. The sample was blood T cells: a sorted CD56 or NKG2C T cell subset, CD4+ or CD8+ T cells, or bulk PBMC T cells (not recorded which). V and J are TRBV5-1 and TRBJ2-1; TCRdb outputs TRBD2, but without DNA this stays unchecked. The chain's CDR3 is CASSLGLAESSYNEQFF.